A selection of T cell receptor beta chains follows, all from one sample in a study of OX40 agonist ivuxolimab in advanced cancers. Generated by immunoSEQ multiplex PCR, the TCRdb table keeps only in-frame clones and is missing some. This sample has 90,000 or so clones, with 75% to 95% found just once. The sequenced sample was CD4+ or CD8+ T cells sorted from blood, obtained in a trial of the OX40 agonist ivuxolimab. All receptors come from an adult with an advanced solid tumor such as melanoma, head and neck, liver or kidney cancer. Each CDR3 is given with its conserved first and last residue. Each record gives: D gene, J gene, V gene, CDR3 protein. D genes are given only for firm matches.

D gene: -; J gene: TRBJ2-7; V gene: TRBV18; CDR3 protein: CASSAGTFSFEQYF
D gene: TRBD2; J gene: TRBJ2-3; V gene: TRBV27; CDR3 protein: CASSLSPSGTDTQYF
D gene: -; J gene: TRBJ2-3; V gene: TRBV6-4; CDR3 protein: CASSDQEGDTQYF
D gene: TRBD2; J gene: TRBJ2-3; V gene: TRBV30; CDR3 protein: CAWSVSRTSGRARHTQYF
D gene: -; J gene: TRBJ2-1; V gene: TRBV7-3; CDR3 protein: CASTTSSTDNEQFF
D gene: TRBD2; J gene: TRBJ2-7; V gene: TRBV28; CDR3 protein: CASSLGGGWLKYEQYF
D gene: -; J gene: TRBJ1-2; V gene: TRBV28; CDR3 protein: CASSAGGSPPLGYGYTF
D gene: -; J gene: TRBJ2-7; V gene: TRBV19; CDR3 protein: CASSRSGSSYEQYF
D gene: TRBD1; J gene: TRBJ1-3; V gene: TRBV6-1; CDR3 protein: CASRGQYFSGNTIYF
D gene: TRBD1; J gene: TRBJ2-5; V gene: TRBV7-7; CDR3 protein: CASSLDITGGETQYF
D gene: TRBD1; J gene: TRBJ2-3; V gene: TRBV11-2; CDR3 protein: CASSSGTGSTDTQYF
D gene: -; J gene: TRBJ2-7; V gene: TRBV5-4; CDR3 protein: CASSSEQGSSYEQYF
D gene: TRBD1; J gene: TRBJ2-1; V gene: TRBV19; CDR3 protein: CASNPQPGTGRGEQFF
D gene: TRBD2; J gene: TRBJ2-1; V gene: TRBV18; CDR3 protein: CASSVGTSGNNEQFF
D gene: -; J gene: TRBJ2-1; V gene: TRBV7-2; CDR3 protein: CASSFDTAVPAGEQFF
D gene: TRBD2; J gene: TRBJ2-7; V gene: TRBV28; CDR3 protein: CASSSPAGSGDSYEQYF
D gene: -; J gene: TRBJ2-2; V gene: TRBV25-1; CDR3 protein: CASTQGTGELFF
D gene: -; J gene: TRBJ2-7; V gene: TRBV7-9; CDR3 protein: CASSLPGQEQYF
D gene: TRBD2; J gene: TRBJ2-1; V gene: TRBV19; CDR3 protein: CASSIFAQRGYNEQFF
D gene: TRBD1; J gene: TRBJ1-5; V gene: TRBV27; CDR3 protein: CASSSGQGARQPQHF
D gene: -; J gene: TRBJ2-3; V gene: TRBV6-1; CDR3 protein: CASSLGDTQYF
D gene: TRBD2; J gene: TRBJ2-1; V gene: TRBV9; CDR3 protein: CASSGGLATSYNEQFF
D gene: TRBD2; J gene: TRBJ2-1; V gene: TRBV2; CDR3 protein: CASRTSGSMQFF
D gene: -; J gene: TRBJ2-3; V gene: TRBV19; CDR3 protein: CASSPSGGGFYDTQYF
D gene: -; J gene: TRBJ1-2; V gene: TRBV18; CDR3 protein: CASSPPTVDYTF
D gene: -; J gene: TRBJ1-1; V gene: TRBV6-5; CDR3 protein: CASSPGYMNTEAFF
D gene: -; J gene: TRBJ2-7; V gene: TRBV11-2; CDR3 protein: CASSAGLLVYEQYF
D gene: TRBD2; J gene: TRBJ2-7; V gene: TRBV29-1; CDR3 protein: CSCSGRDGEQYF
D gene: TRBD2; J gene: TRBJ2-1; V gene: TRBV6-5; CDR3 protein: CASRLAGGAYNEQFF